Sequencing of this T cell receptor (beta chain) was carried out in a study of blood T cell repertoires in COVID-19. Profiling relied on immunoSEQ multiplex PCR, and the TCRdb table lists in-frame clones only, not all of them. The repertoire holds 110,000 to 150,000 clones, with over 70% as singletons. The V gene's germline CDR1 is KGHSH and CDR2 LQKENI. The CDR3 is made up of 15 amino acids. V dropped 3 bases and J dropped 4 bases, with 14 bases sitting between them. The receptor's source is a man in his fifties with active or convalescent COVID-19. Material for sequencing was peripheral blood. The gene calls are TRBV18 and TRBJ2-3, with a tentative D call TRBD1 (5 bases). The CDR3 coding sequence is TGTGCCAGCTCACCGGGGCCAGGGCGTGCAGATACGCAGTATTTT. Translated: CASSPGPGRADTQYF.